In this sample, the clone carrying this T cell receptor (beta chain) turned up a few times. Its antigen is undetermined. Other DNA sequences in this specimen translate into the identical CDR3. These data come from a study of graft-versus-host responses after intestinal transplantation. At the level of the study: Recipients had multivisceral, liver-intestinal, or isolated intestinal transplants.

The V end lost 6 bases, the J end lost 1 base, and 7 bases lay between the germline ends. This CDR3 has 13 residues. Germline values: CDR1 MNHEY, CDR2 SMNVEV (reference sequence). Libraries were prepared by immunoSEQ multiplex PCR; TCRdb keeps only in-frame clonotypes and omits some of them. Here the sample spans about 98,000 clones, roughly 86% being singletons. Study conclusions and caveats: Early post-transplant declines in HvG were associated with peak levels of circulating GvH clones. Recipient bone marrow held GvH clones, some seen earlier in ileum or blood.

The chain uses TRBV27 and TRBJ1-5; D remains ambiguous. The sample in question was PBMCs, obtained 255 days after intestinal transplant. The origin of this receptor is a human patient who received an intestinal transplant, so some T cells may come from the graft donor. The CDR3 here is CASRVGSNQPQHF. CDR3 in DNA: TGTGCCAGCAGGGTTGGGAGCAATCAGCCCCAGCATTTT.